This is a list of T cell receptor beta chains from one sample in a study of blood T cell repertoires in COVID-19. TCRdb keeps only in-frame clones here, not all; method: immunoSEQ multiplex PCR. The table includes 95,000 to 150,000 clones, roughly 90% detected once. What was sequenced was peripheral blood. The receptors come from a man aged 35-49 years with acute or convalescent COVID-19. The CDR3 runs from the conserved cysteine through the conserved F or W. The D gene is left open where the match is weak. For some rows the clone size is stated as once, few or many, or as a class when expanded; others skip it.

V	J	D	size	DNA	CDR3
TRBV5-4	TRBJ1-5	TRBD1	-	TGTGCCAGCAGCTTCAGGGGACAGGGGGGTTTAATCGGCAATCAGCCCCAGCATTTT	CASSFRGQGGLIGNQPQHF
TRBV5-6	TRBJ2-3	-	-	TGTGCCAGCAGCTCGGACTGGGTGACAGATACGCAGTATTTT	CASSSDWVTDTQYF
TRBV11-2	TRBJ2-1	-	few	TGTGCCAGCAGCTTAGTTTCTGGGGAGATCTACAATGAGCAGTTCTTC	CASSLVSGEIYNEQFF
TRBV9	TRBJ1-6	TRBD1	-	TGTGCCAGCAGCGTGGAGGGGGCTTGGAATTCACCCCTCCACTTT	CASSVEGAWNSPLHF
TRBV6-1	TRBJ1-5	-	-	TGTGCCAGCAGTGAATTGCGGCAGGGTAATCAGCCCCAGCATTTT	CASSELRQGNQPQHF
TRBV19	TRBJ1-5	-	-	TGTGCCAGTAGTATAGATCTGGGACAACTGGGCAATCAGCCCCAGCATTTT	CASSIDLGQLGNQPQHF
TRBV10-2	TRBJ1-3	-	-	TGCGCCAGCAGTGGGCAGATCTCTGGAAACACCATATATTTT	CASSGQISGNTIYF
TRBV7-2	TRBJ1-3	-	-	TGTGCCAGCAGCTTAGGACAGCCGAGCTCTGGAAACACCATATATTTT	CASSLGQPSSGNTIYF
TRBV15	TRBJ1-5	-	-	TGTGCCACCAGCAGAGATCGGAGGGATCAGCCCCAGCATTTT	CATSRDRRDQPQHF
TRBV18	TRBJ2-6	TRBD1	-	TGTGCCAGCTCACCGATGGGGACAGCGCCGTCTGGGGCCAACGTCCTGACTTTC	CASSPMGTAPSGANVLTF
TRBV4-1	TRBJ2-1	TRBD2	-	TGCGCCAGCAGCCGGGAGACTAGCGGGAGTATAAACGAGCAGTTCTTC	CASSRETSGSINEQFF
TRBV6-5	TRBJ2-1	TRBD1	-	TGTGCCAGCAGCCGTGGACAGGTCAATGAGCAGTTCTTC	CASSRGQVNEQFF
TRBV7-9	TRBJ1-1	TRBD1	-	TGTGCCAGCAGCACGGACAGGGCGGTCACTGAAGCTTTCTTT	CASSTDRAVTEAFF
TRBV14	TRBJ2-1	TRBD1	-	TGTGCCAGCAGCGCAGGAACCGGGACAGGTGAAAATGAGCAGTTCTTC	CASSAGTGTGENEQFF
TRBV19	TRBJ1-5	TRBD1	few	TGTGCCAGTAGTGCCGGGACAGGGGGCTGGCAGCCCCAGCATTTT	CASSAGTGGWQPQHF
TRBV4-1	TRBJ1-1	TRBD1	-	TGCGCCAGCAGCCAGGACAGGTACCTGAGGACTGAAGCTTTCTTT	CASSQDRYLRTEAFF